Listed below are T cell receptor beta chains from one sample, sequenced in a study of T cell responses to AZD1222 COVID-19 vaccine. Measured with immunoSEQ multiplex PCR; TCRdb has only the in-frame clones, and not every one. The table lists tens of thousands of clones, around 84% of them singletons. The starting material was peripheral blood, obtained on day 0 of AZD1222 vaccination. Receptors originate from an adult in good health. CDR3s include the opening cysteine and the closing phenylalanine or tryptophan. The D gene is left open where the match is weak. Not all rows give a size; the values are once, few, many and, for expanded clones, a class.

j_call,clone_size,d_call,v_call,cdr3_length,cdr3_aa,cdr3_nt
TRBJ1-1,few,-,TRBV12-3/TRBV12-4,13,CASSLTGYTEAFF,TGTGCCAGCAGCCTCACAGGATACACTGAAGCTTTCTTT
TRBJ2-7,once,-,TRBV7-6,15,CASSRGPGLTYEQYF,TGTGCCAGCAGCCGGGGACCGGGACTGACCTACGAGCAGTACTTC
TRBJ1-2,once,-,TRBV7-9,14,CASSLESVNYGYTF,TGTGCCAGCAGCCTCGAGTCAGTTAACTATGGCTACACCTTC
TRBJ2-2,once,TRBD1,TRBV24-1,13,CATRQGNTGELFF,TGTGCCACCCGACAGGGTAACACCGGGGAGCTGTTTTTT
TRBJ2-2,-,TRBD2,TRBV6-6,16,CASSPHLLAGDGELFF,TGTGCCAGCAGTCCCCACCTACTAGCGGGCGACGGGGAGCTGTTTTTT
TRBJ2-7,-,-,TRBV28,11,CASKGDYEQYF,TGTGCCAGCAAAGGGGACTACGAGCAGTACTTC
TRBJ2-1,-,TRBD1,TRBV28,16,CASSLWTAGQANEQFF,TGTGCCAGCAGTTTATGGACGGCGGGACAGGCCAATGAGCAGTTCTTC
TRBJ2-5,-,-,TRBV15,12,CATSQGKETQYF,TGTGCCACCAGTCAAGGAAAAGAGACCCAGTACTTC
TRBJ2-5,-,-,TRBV5-4,12,CASSRDRETQYF,TGTGCCAGCAGTCGGGACCGAGAGACCCAGTACTTC
TRBJ1-1,-,-,TRBV3-1/TRBV3-2,14,CASSPPGGNTEAFF,TGTGCCAGCAGCCCCCCGGGGGGGAACACTGAAGCTTTCTTT
TRBJ1-2,-,-,TRBV7-9,12,CAGGHGFDGYTF,TGTGCCGGGGGACACGGGTTTGATGGCTACACCTTC
TRBJ1-4,-,TRBD1,TRBV5-1,15,CASSLSGQGPEKLFF,TGCGCCAGCAGCTTGTCGGGACAGGGACCTGAAAAACTGTTTTTT
TRBJ2-7,-,-,TRBV7-9,14,CASSSMPGTYEQYF,TGTGCCAGCAGCTCCATGCCAGGGACCTACGAGCAGTACTTC
TRBJ2-5,-,TRBD1,TRBV24-1,15,CATSEWTGGGETQYF,TGTGCCACCAGTGAATGGACAGGGGGCGGAGAGACCCAGTACTTC
TRBJ2-7,-,TRBD2,TRBV7-6,14,CASSSTSGPYEQYF,TGTGCCAGCAGCTCCACTAGCGGCCCCTACGAGCAGTACTTC
TRBJ1-5,-,TRBD1,TRBV5-5,15,CASSRTTGGGQPQHF,TGTGCCAGCAGCCGTACGACAGGGGGGGGTCAGCCCCAGCATTTT
TRBJ2-2,-,-,TRBV5-6,17,CASSYPIAGPVAGELFF,TGTGCCAGCAGCTACCCCATTGCCGGGCCGGTGGCCGGGGAGCTGTTTTTT
TRBJ1-1,-,-,TRBV6-5,14,CASSTSGPNTEAFF,TGTGCCAGCAGTACCTCCGGGCCGAACACTGAAGCTTTCTTT
TRBJ2-3,-,TRBD2,TRBV6-5,11,CAGAGVDTQYF,TGTGCCGGGGCGGGGGTAGATACGCAGTATTTT
TRBJ1-5,-,TRBD1,TRBV3-1/TRBV3-2,15,CASSSGQGSNQPQHF,TGTGCCAGCAGCTCAGGACAGGGGAGCAATCAGCCCCAGCATTTT
TRBJ2-1,-,TRBD2,TRBV2,13,CAGTLAEINEQFF,TGTGCCGGAACCCTAGCGGAGATCAATGAGCAGTTCTTC
TRBJ1-2,-,-,TRBV12-3/TRBV12-4,13,CASSRDRYYGYTF,TGTGCCAGCAGCCGGGACCGATACTATGGCTACACCTTC
TRBJ1-1,-,TRBD1,TRBV18,15,CASTTGQGPRTEAFF,TGTGCCAGCACCACGGGACAGGGACCAAGGACTGAAGCTTTCTTT
TRBJ2-1,once,-,TRBV5-6,16,CASSSNEASSYNEQFF,TGTGCCAGCAGCTCCAATGAGGCTAGCTCCTACAATGAGCAGTTCTTC
TRBJ2-7,once,TRBD2,TRBV19,15,CASSTGLGGTYEQYF,TGTGCCAGTAGTACTGGACTAGGAGGAACCTACGAGCAGTACTTC
TRBJ2-1,-,TRBD2,TRBV10-1,15,CASSTGASGRREQFF,TGCGCCAGCAGTACCGGGGCTAGCGGGAGGCGAGAGCAGTTCTTC
TRBJ2-5,-,-,TRBV5-5,14,CASSLGGFQETQYF,TGTGCCAGCAGCTTGGGAGGCTTCCAAGAGACCCAGTACTTC
TRBJ2-3,few,TRBD1,TRBV11-3,16,CASSKTSGTGTDTQYF,TGTGCCAGCAGCAAAACCTCCGGGACAGGCACAGATACGCAGTATTTT
TRBJ2-1,-,TRBD2,TRBV25-1,17,CASSELSTASGADEQFF,TGTGCCAGCAGTGAATTATCCACGGCTAGCGGTGCGGATGAGCAGTTCTTC
TRBJ1-2,once,TRBD1,TRBV2,14,CASERQGRAGGYTF,TGTGCCAGCGAGCGACAGGGTCGGGCGGGAGGCTACACCTTC
TRBJ2-2,-,TRBD1,TRBV5-4,15,CASSLGQSNTGELFF,TGTGCCAGCAGCCTGGGACAGAGTAACACCGGGGAGCTGTTTTTT
TRBJ2-1,-,TRBD1,TRBV18,16,CASSPPGRGPHNEQFF,TGTGCCAGCTCACCACCGGGAAGGGGGCCACACAATGAGCAGTTCTTC
TRBJ2-3,-,TRBD1,TRBV7-9,15,CASSQGSQGADTQYF,TGTGCCAGCAGCCAAGGGTCTCAGGGGGCAGATACGCAGTATTTT
TRBJ1-1,once,-,TRBV7-9,14,CASGLLSMNTEAFF,TGTGCCAGCGGCCTTTTATCGATGAACACTGAAGCTTTCTTT
TRBJ2-5,-,-,TRBV5-5,14,CASSFGAAQETQYF,TGTGCCAGCAGCTTTGGGGCAGCCCAAGAGACCCAGTACTTC
TRBJ2-3,-,-,TRBV5-1,15,CASSLGDFGTDTQYF,TGCGCCAGCAGCTTGGGGGACTTTGGCACAGATACGCAGTATTTT
TRBJ2-3,medium-sized,-,TRBV5-4,13,CASSLAGRDTQYF,TGTGCCAGCAGCTTGGCCGGTCGAGATACGCAGTATTTT
TRBJ1-1,-,TRBD1,TRBV29-1,13,CSVNRGGNTEAFF,TGCAGCGTTAACAGGGGAGGGAACACTGAAGCTTTCTTT
TRBJ2-7,-,TRBD1,TRBV6-5,15,CASSYLTGATYEQYF,TGTGCCAGCAGTTACTTGACAGGGGCCACCTACGAGCAGTACTTC
TRBJ1-5,-,-,TRBV6-6,15,CASSHKGTTDQPQHF,TGTGCCAGCAGTCACAAAGGGACTACTGATCAGCCCCAGCATTTT
TRBJ1-2,-,-,TRBV30,16,CAWSVYQPTTNYGYTF,TGTGCCTGGAGTGTATATCAGCCGACGACAAACTATGGCTACACCTTC
TRBJ1-2,-,-,TRBV27,15,CASKRWAGPNYGYTF,TGTGCCAGCAAGAGATGGGCAGGGCCTAACTATGGCTACACCTTC
TRBJ1-1,few,-,TRBV3-1/TRBV3-2,14,CASSPGTFYTEAFF,TGTGCCAGCAGCCCGGGGACATTTTACACTGAAGCTTTCTTT
TRBJ1-6,-,TRBD1,TRBV3-1/TRBV3-2,16,CASSQDGQVSGSPLHF,TGTGCCAGCAGCCAAGACGGACAGGTCTCGGGTTCACCCCTCCACTTT